The sequence of this TCR beta chain was determined in a study of T cells in Graves' hyperthyroidism and ophthalmopathy (dated by TCRdb to 2018 to 2020). General notes on the study: Peripheral blood samples were taken at initial diagnosis, before any treatment was given. To identify TCR V-J signatures that set the groups apart, the researchers used a discovery cohort of about a hundred patients, made up of approximately 43 with Graves' ophthalmopathy and some 60 with stable Graves' hyperthyroidism. Prospective prediction of ophthalmopathy was tested in an independent validation cohort consisting of roughly 20 hyperthyroidism patients and approximately 16 patients who later progressed to ophthalmopathy. For training and testing, the roughly 100 patients in the discovery cohort were randomly divided in a 7:3 ratio. In addition, the study compared T-cell repertoires in thyroid tissue and in blood from about 6 Graves' hyperthyroidism patients. Following sampling, methimazole starting at 30 mg daily was given to hyperthyroidism patients, and high-dose intravenous methylprednisolone was given to ophthalmopathy patients. TCR Vbeta CDR3 sequencing of roughly 140 peripheral blood samples (under 45 ophthalmopathy, 75 to 85 hyperthyroidism and approximately 17 progressor patients) is reported in the paper. The paper as a whole reports these results and caveats: Most expanded thyroid clonotypes (frequency above 0.001) were also found in blood, which suggests that blood repertoires may mirror thyroid immune responses. In validation, the model predicted progression to ophthalmopathy a median of roughly 6.5 months before onset, with about 64% sensitivity and roughly 73% specificity. Sample size was not statistically predetermined, and investigators were not blinded to group allocation. Ophthalmopathy was separated from stable hyperthyroidism by a 13 V-J signature model, with around 88% sensitivity and roughly 81% specificity obtained in cross-validation and 80%/75% obtained in testing.

Ophthalmopathy patients had moderately to severely active disease, Clinical Activity Score of at least 3, NOSPECS grade of at least 4, and duration under 3 months. The study excluded patients with uncontrolled infections, other autoimmune diseases, pregnancy or lactation. Diagnoses were based on clinical symptoms, serum thyroxine and TRAb, thyroid ultrasound and orbital computed tomography. PBMCs were isolated from 7.5 to 10 ml of fresh peripheral blood by Ficoll-Paque density gradient centrifugation. Total RNA was extracted with Trizol reagent, and quality was checked on an Agilent 2100 Bioanalyzer. CDR1 LGHDT and CDR2 YNNKEL are derived from the germline V gene (reference sequence). The CDR3 goes from the cysteine to the phenylalanine over 13 residues. The only DNA kept is the CDR3, 39 bases in frame from the first base. Unmatched junction bases come to 7, with V trimmed by 9 bases and J by 7 bases.

Points on this clonotype: Its antigen is not yet known. There are no base qualities to consult, and no much larger clone falls within one base.

The TCR beta CDR3 regions were amplified from the RNA transcripts. The TCR CDR3 was subjected to a first round of RT-PCR using the HTBI primer set and the Qiagen OneStep RT-PCR kit. A second multiplex PCR round built the libraries, followed by size selection and purification. Sequencing of the libraries was done on an Illumina HiSeq2000 using paired-end 100 bp reads. As for the authors' bioinformatics: SOAPnuke was used to process the raw data, with reads discarded if the reads contained adapters or uncalled bases, had a mean Phred below 15, or lacked an exact constant-primer or identifier match. COPE v1.2.5 was used to merge high-quality paired reads, and clonotypes were defined as unique nucleotide sequences. MiTCR v1.1 was used to align the clonotypes against IMGT TRBV, TRBD and TRBJ reference segments. Analysis was restricted to V-J combinations with a frequency above 0.0001, which covered 99.2% of repertoires. A TCS score was defined as the ratio between F50 (clonal expansion) and ExV (chaos), using BLOSUM62-based TCRdist between CDR3 peptides within each V-J. Welch's t-statistics and random forest reduced fewer than 550 V-J features to 13, which were used in a naive Bayes classifier (R e1071). Starting from the raw public reads, TCRdb applied fastp trimming at Q25, assembled clones with MiXCR and retained in-frame beta chains. A single entry per CDR3 protein holds the most common genes and DNA from its merged rows. What appears here as the V and J calls and clone size reflects TCRdb's work, not the paper's. For this sample the table gives under 550,000 distinct CDR3 sequences, of which nearly 20% were detected only once. The ten largest make up 40% to 50% of the sample.

The sample was blood. This sequence originates from a man aged 40-49 years with Graves' ophthalmopathy. The rearrangement combines TRBV3-1 with TRBJ1-4; 8 nucleotides in the junction match TRBD1. In nucleotides, the sequence is TGTGCCAGTAAACAGGGGGTGGGTGAAAAACTGTTTTTT. This is translated as CASKQGVGEKLFF.